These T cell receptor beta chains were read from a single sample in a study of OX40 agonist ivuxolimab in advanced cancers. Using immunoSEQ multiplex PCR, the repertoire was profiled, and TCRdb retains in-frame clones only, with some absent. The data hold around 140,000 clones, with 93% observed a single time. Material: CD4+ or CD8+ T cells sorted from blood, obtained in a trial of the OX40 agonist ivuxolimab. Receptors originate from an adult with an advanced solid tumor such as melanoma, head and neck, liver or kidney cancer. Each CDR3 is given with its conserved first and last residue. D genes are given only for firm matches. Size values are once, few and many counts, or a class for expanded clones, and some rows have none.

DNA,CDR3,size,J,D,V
TGTGCAGCGACAGGGACGAGCACAGATACGCAGTATTTT,CAATGTSTDTQYF,NA,TRBJ2-3,TRBD1,TRBV5-4
TGTGCCAGCAGCCCCCAGCTGGAGACCCAGTACTTC,CASSPQLETQYF,NA,TRBJ2-5,NA,TRBV14
TGTGCCAGCAGCCTAGGGGCAGGGGGCGTATATGGCTACACCTTC,CASSLGAGGVYGYTF,NA,TRBJ1-2,TRBD1,TRBV6-5
TGTGCCAGTGCGGGGGAATGGGAAAGCGAGCAGTACTTC,CASAGEWESEQYF,NA,TRBJ2-7,TRBD2,TRBV19
TGCGCCAGCAGCTTCGGACTAGCGGGAGTGGGGAATGAGCAGTTCTTC,CASSFGLAGVGNEQFF,NA,TRBJ2-1,TRBD2,TRBV5-1
TGTGCCAGCCGAAGGGGTGAAAACACCGGGGAGCTGTTTTTT,CASRRGENTGELFF,few,TRBJ2-2,NA,TRBV7-7
TGTGCCAGCAGTGACCGGGGGGGGTCGTCGGACACTGAAGCTTTCTTT,CASSDRGGSSDTEAFF,NA,TRBJ1-1,NA,TRBV2
TGCGCCAGCAGCCCAGGACAGGGTGGGGAAAAACTGTTTTTT,CASSPGQGGEKLFF,NA,TRBJ1-4,TRBD1,TRBV5-1
TGCGCCAGCGGCGGGACAGGGGTGGCGGAGACCCAGTACTTC,CASGGTGVAETQYF,once,TRBJ2-5,TRBD1,TRBV5-1
TGTGCCAGCAGCAAGAACCGGGACAGCCAAGAGACCCAGTACTTC,CASSKNRDSQETQYF,NA,TRBJ2-5,TRBD1,TRBV5-4
TGTGCCAGCAGCGTAAGGGTCGGGAACACTGAAGCTTTCTTT,CASSVRVGNTEAFF,NA,TRBJ1-1,NA,TRBV9
TGTGCCAGCAGCGCGGATGGGAACACTGAAGCTTTCTTT,CASSADGNTEAFF,few,TRBJ1-1,NA,TRBV2
TGTGCCAGCAGTGAATATTTTCAAATTTATAATTCACCCCTCCACTTT,CASSEYFQIYNSPLHF,NA,TRBJ1-6,NA,TRBV6-1
TGTGCCAGCAGTGGGACAGGGATTGGAAACACCATATATTTT,CASSGTGIGNTIYF,NA,TRBJ1-3,TRBD1,TRBV6-5
TGTGCCAGTACCTCTAGGCCGGGTGAGGGCAATCAGCCCCAGCATTTT,CASTSRPGEGNQPQHF,NA,TRBJ1-5,NA,TRBV19
TGTGCCAGCAGCGTAGAGTCGGAGGGGACGAACACTGAAGCTTTCTTT,CASSVESEGTNTEAFF,many,TRBJ1-1,NA,TRBV9
TGTGCCAGCAGCGTTGTCGGGACTTGGGGTGAAAAACTGTTTTTT,CASSVVGTWGEKLFF,NA,TRBJ1-4,NA,TRBV9
TGTGCCAGCAGTTCCAATTACGAGCAGTACTTC,CASSSNYEQYF,NA,TRBJ2-7,NA,TRBV6-1
TGTGCCAGCAAAACCGGCACCGACAGCCCCTACGAGCAGTACTTC,CASKTGTDSPYEQYF,NA,TRBJ2-7,NA,TRBV7-8
TGTGCCAGCTCCTTAGCGGAAGGTTACGAGCAGTACTTC,CASSLAEGYEQYF,NA,TRBJ2-7,NA,TRBV18
TGCGCCAGCAGCCCCTCGGTGGGGGGCCCCAACACTGAAGCTTTCTTT,CASSPSVGGPNTEAFF,NA,TRBJ1-1,NA,TRBV4-1
TGTGCCAGCAGGGGCTATTCCGATACGCAGTATTTT,CASRGYSDTQYF,few,TRBJ2-3,NA,TRBV25-1
TGTGCCAGCTCCCGGGACCGCTCCTACCGCGAGCAGTACTTC,CASSRDRSYREQYF,NA,TRBJ2-7,NA,TRBV7-2
TGTGCCATCAGTGAAGAACTCAACTATGGCTACACCTTC,CAISEELNYGYTF,NA,TRBJ1-2,NA,TRBV10-3
TGCGCCAGCAGCTTGTCCGGGACAGGGGGCGAGAACACTGAAGCTTTCTTT,CASSLSGTGGENTEAFF,once,TRBJ1-1,TRBD1,TRBV5-1
TGTGCCAGCAGCCAGGGACTAGCGGGAGCCAATGAGCAGTTCTTC,CASSQGLAGANEQFF,NA,TRBJ2-1,TRBD2,TRBV5-4
TGTGCCAGCAGCCCAGGGGTTGGGAGAGGATACGAAAAACTGTTTTTT,CASSPGVGRGYEKLFF,NA,TRBJ1-4,NA,TRBV7-2
TGCGCCAGCAGCTCCACAGGGGAAGGCTATGGCTACACCTTC,CASSSTGEGYGYTF,NA,TRBJ1-2,TRBD1,TRBV5-1
TGTGCCAGCAGCCCTCGGGGCCAGCCCCAGCATTTT,CASSPRGQPQHF,NA,TRBJ1-5,NA,TRBV5-4
TGTGCCAGCAGCTTAGGGGGACAGGGGAAGTCAAACTATGGCTACACCTTC,CASSLGGQGKSNYGYTF,NA,TRBJ1-2,TRBD1,TRBV7-2
TGTGCCAGCAGCTTGGACACCTGGAACACTGAAGCTTTCTTT,CASSLDTWNTEAFF,NA,TRBJ1-1,NA,TRBV7-2
TGTGCCAGCAGGAGAGGGGGGTCGGACTATGGCTACACCTTC,CASRRGGSDYGYTF,few,TRBJ1-2,NA,TRBV6-5
TGTGCCAGCAGGGGGTCTAGCGGTAGCACAGATACGCAGTATTTT,CASRGSSGSTDTQYF,NA,TRBJ2-3,TRBD2,TRBV6-5
TGTGCCAGCAGCCCTCCCGGTAACTATGGCTACACCTTC,CASSPPGNYGYTF,NA,TRBJ1-2,NA,TRBV7-9
TGTGCCAGCAGTTACGAGGGCTCCCGGCCGACCCAGTACTTC,CASSYEGSRPTQYF,NA,TRBJ2-5,NA,TRBV6-6
TGTGCCAGCTCATCCCAGCCAAACACTGAAGCTTTCTTT,CASSSQPNTEAFF,once,TRBJ1-1,NA,TRBV18
TGTGCCAGCAGTTCCTCGGGCTCGGGGGTCAATCAGCCCCAGCATTTT,CASSSSGSGVNQPQHF,NA,TRBJ1-5,NA,TRBV28
TGTGCCAGCAGCGTAGGGGCGGCTAGCGGCACAGATACGCAGTATTTT,CASSVGAASGTDTQYF,NA,TRBJ2-3,NA,TRBV9
TGTGCCAGCAGTTTGGGAGGGACAGGGGTCGGCTACGAGCAGTACTTC,CASSLGGTGVGYEQYF,NA,TRBJ2-7,TRBD1,TRBV6-5
TGTGCCAGCAGCTCCGGGGGGGCCCAAAACGAGCAGTACTTC,CASSSGGAQNEQYF,NA,TRBJ2-7,TRBD2,TRBV11-3
TGTGCCAGCACCGTGCGGCGGGGGGAAGAGACCCAGTACTTC,CASTVRRGEETQYF,NA,TRBJ2-5,TRBD2,TRBV5-4
TGTGCCAGCAGCTTGGTGGAGTGGAACACTGAAGCTTTCTTT,CASSLVEWNTEAFF,NA,TRBJ1-1,NA,TRBV5-5
TGTGCCAGCTCACTGGACCGAAACAATGAGCAGTTCTTC,CASSLDRNNEQFF,NA,TRBJ2-1,NA,TRBV18
TGCGCCAGCAGCCAAGAGGTGGCCTACGAGCAGTACTTC,CASSQEVAYEQYF,NA,TRBJ2-7,NA,TRBV4-1
TGTGCCAGCAGCTTAGAGCGGGGGGCGCAAGACACCTTC,CASSLERGAQDTF,NA,TRBJ1-2,NA,TRBV7-2
TGTGCCAGCAGTTCCCCTCAGGGGACAGGGGTTTCACCCCTCCACTTT,CASSSPQGTGVSPLHF,NA,TRBJ1-6,TRBD1,TRBV6-5
TGTGCCAGCGGTCAACTAGCGGCATCCTACGAGCAGTACTTC,CASGQLAASYEQYF,NA,TRBJ2-7,TRBD2,TRBV6-4
TGTGCCAGCAGCTCTACCAGAGGGACTGAAGCTTTCTTT,CASSSTRGTEAFF,NA,TRBJ1-1,NA,TRBV7-2
TGTGCCATCGCCCGGACAGCCACCTACGAGCAGTACTTC,CAIARTATYEQYF,NA,TRBJ2-7,NA,TRBV2
TGTGCCAGCAGTTTGGGGGGATTCGGTGAAAAACTGTTTTTT,CASSLGGFGEKLFF,NA,TRBJ1-4,NA,TRBV28